The T cell receptor (beta chain) described here comes from a study of T-cell memory formation after mild COVID-19. The sample holds a few counts of this clonotype. Per germline, CDR1 MNHEY and CDR2 SMNVEV (reference sequence). With 8 bases clipped from V and 9 bases from J, the junction kept 8 bases outside the gene matches. The CDR3 is 13 residues long. Constant-segment primers served in 5'RACE that generated TCR alpha and TCR beta cDNA libraries bearing sample barcodes and UMIs. TCRdb re-derived calls from the 5' RACE reads in MiXCR, one entry per CDR3 protein. Of roughly 300,000 distinct CDR3 sequences listed, over 7% are singletons.

The sequencing input was PBMCs or a T cell subset sorted from them (not recorded which). The receptor was isolated from a man aged 18 to 30 who had mild COVID-19 (a few samples of this study predate the infection). Cell type and time point are not known. This chain connects TRBV27 to TRBJ2-1, with TRBD2 identical over 9 bases. The chain's CDR3 is CASGTGLAVEQFF. Written as DNA, the CDR3 is TGTGCCAGCGGAACGGGACTAGCTGTTGAGCAGTTCTTC.